The entry below describes one T cell receptor beta chain. Its antigen is currently unknown. The sample is drawn from a study of post-analysis software for immune sequencing data. Background on the study: Relapsing-remitting, secondary progressive and progressive-relapsing forms of multiple sclerosis all featured among disease courses.

Findings and caveats of the study: Compared against controls, patients with multiple sclerosis displayed significantly lower normalized Chao1 diversity. Elevated frequency relative to controls characterized four to six TRBV segments in patients, TRBV5-6, TRBV5-1 and TRBV20-1 among them.

TCR beta cDNA libraries had unique molecular identifiers. Some 500,000 cDNA molecules were recovered from an input of about 1 to 10 million T cells. In TCRdb, the PCR reads were re-called with MiXCR into one record per CDR3 protein. The sample holds about 760,000 distinct CDR3 sequences; just under 30% are singletons and the top ten take around 0.6%. Germline CDR1 is MNHNS and CDR2 is SASEGT. This CDR3 spans 14 amino acids. The V gene lost 4 bases and the J gene lost 0 bases, with 9 bases spanning the gap. The sequenced material came from blood. This clonotype was sampled from a girl aged 5 to 17 with multiple sclerosis. The V and J genes are TRBV6-1 and TRBJ1-1, with D possibly being TRBD1 (6 bases). CDR3 sequence: CASSVTGLNTEAFF. The CDR3, as DNA: TGTGCCAGCAGTGTTACAGGGCTGAACACTGAAGCTTTCTTT.